This record concerns one T cell receptor beta chain sequence. The antigen remains undetermined. The sample comes from a study of cytomegalovirus exposure and HLA in healthy donors. Points from the study as a whole: There were a few CMV-associated chains whose specificity for CMV antigens was confirmed in vitro. After further analysis at a later stage, around 17,000 TCR beta sequences were associated with HLA alleles at 0.05 false discovery rate. Excluded were some V segments that proved indistinguishable, including TRBV6-2 and TRBV6-3. The presence/absence work took it that sequencing depth was about the same across donors.

Looked up from germline, CDR1 is SGHDT and CDR2 is YYEEEE. The CDR3 length is 14 residues. Trimming removed 7 bases at V and 2 bases at J, with 16 bases between. Primers: 60 Vbeta forward and 13 Jbeta reverse. Libraries were prepared by immunoSEQ multiplex PCR; TCRdb keeps only in-frame clonotypes and omits some of them. The data show some 200,000 clones, with roughly 91% seen just once and around 1% held by the top ten. This receptor was taken from a young woman in good health and CMV-seronegative. The chain employs TRBV5-6 and TRBJ2-7; D may be TRBD1 (5 bases). Sequenced material: PBMCs. CDR3 amino acids: CASLLWGSPYEQYF. The CDR3 nucleotides read TGTGCCAGCCTCCTTTGGGGCAGTCCCTACGAGCAGTACTTC. The full variable domain, in which reference TRBV5-6 and TRBJ2-7 provide the parts outside the CDR3, is DAGVTQSPTHLIKTRGQQVTLRCSPKSGHDTVSWYQQALGQGPQFIFQYYEEEERQRGNFPDRFSGHQFPNYSSELNVNALLLGDSALYLCASLLWGSPYEQYFGPGTRLTVT.